Listed here are 16 T cell receptor beta chains from one sample, sequenced in a study of T cell repertoires in cytomegalovirus infection. These receptors are not linked to any known antigen. TCRdb fed the reads into MiXCR, producing one record per CDR3 protein. The table has 750,000 to 950,000 distinct CDR3 sequences, around 29% seen once. The specimen comprised cultured CD8+ T cells from PBMCs, sampled from culture after CMV antigen stimulation. The receptors derive from a human donor in good health (CMV status not recorded). Some clones in this sample may be carry-over from other donors' samples.

Only a few counts were recorded for this clonotype. The chain carries TRBV27 and TRBJ2-4; perhaps TRBD2 as D (5 bases). The germline gives CDR1 MNHEY, CDR2 SMNVEV (reference sequence). The CDR3 is made up of 15 amino acids. V gave up 0 bases and J gave up 0 bases, with 6 bases separating them. Here the CDR3 DNA reads TGTGCCAGCAGTTTATCGGAGGTAGCCAAAAACATTCAGTACTTC. Translating it yields CASSLSEVAKNIQYF.

V is TRBV7-6 and J is TRBJ1-4; 10 bases map to TRBD1. V shed 5 bases and J 8 bases; nucleotides not matched to a gene: 5. Germline loops: CDR1 SGHVS, CDR2 FNYEAQ. The CDR3 loop spans 14 amino acids. CDR3 DNA: TGTGCCAGCAGCATCGGGACAGGGGACGAAAAACTGTTTTTT. Translated: CASSIGTGDEKLFF.

V is TRBV27 and J is TRBJ2-1, with TRBD2 matching 9 bases. The CDR3 is made up of 15 amino acids. Trimming took 10 bases from V and 7 from J; bases not matched to a gene: 14. Per the germline V gene, CDR1 is MNHEY and CDR2 is SMNVEV (reference sequence). The CDR3 region is CATTPGTSFGNEQFF. In DNA, the CDR3 is TGTGCCACCACTCCCGGGACTAGCTTCGGGAATGAGCAGTTCTTC.

The rearrangement uses TRBV6-1 and TRBJ2-7; D is unresolved. Germline values: CDR1 MNHNS, CDR2 SASEGT. The ends were cut back, 5 bases at V and 2 bases at J, with 16 bases in the middle. CDR3 length equals 15 residues. The CDR3 protein is CASSPGVGIPYEQYV. In DNA, the CDR3 is TGTGCCAGCAGTCCCGGAGTGGGGATTCCCTACGAGCAGTACGTC.

This clonotype was seen a single time. The chain carries TRBV27 and TRBJ1-1; D is uncertain. The CDR3 spans 14 residues. CDR1 and CDR2 (germline): MNHEY, SMNVEV (reference sequence). V lost 3 bases and J lost 1, with 9 bases in between. CDR3 bases: TGTGCCAGCAGTTTCGTGGTGGGGAACACTGAAGCTTTCTTT. Amino acids: CASSFVVGNTEAFF.

A remark on this clonotype: This clone may be a read error of a much larger clone one base away. The chain uses TRBV7-2 and TRBJ2-5; 7 bases agree with TRBD1. V lost 6 bases to trimming and J lost 3 bases; unmatched junction nucleotides: 10. CDR1 is SGHTA, CDR2 FQGNSA, per germline. The CDR3 is 15 amino acids. Written as DNA, the CDR3 is TGTGCCAGCAGGCGCCTACAGGGACAGAAAGAGACCCAGTACTTC. The encoded protein is CASRRLQGQKETQYF.

Only a few counts were recorded for this clonotype. J is TRBJ2-7 and V is TRBV5-1, with a tentative D call TRBD2 (6 bases). There are 15 residues in the CDR3. In germline, CDR1 is SGHRS, CDR2 YFSETQ. V was clipped by 7 bases and J by 5 bases, with 22 bases between them. CDR3 sequence (DNA): TGCGCCAGCGAACCAACCCCGGAGGGGCCTAACGAGCAGTACTTC. Its protein is CASEPTPEGPNEQYF.

This clonotype was seen a handful of times. The chain carries TRBV28 and TRBJ2-3; D tentatively fits TRBD1 or TRBD2 (5 bases each). Germline V CDR1 and CDR2: MDHEN, SYDVKM. V lost 2 bases and J lost 4, with 16 bases in between. This CDR3 has 16 amino acids. The chain's CDR3 is CASSLSFRGRADTQYF. The CDR3 DNA is TGTGCCAGCAGTTTAAGTTTCCGGGGCAGGGCAGATACGCAGTATTTT.

The V call is TRBV12-5, the J call TRBJ1-3; D unclear. Germline V gene data show CDR1 as LGHNT and CDR2 as FRNRAP. With 6 bases removed from V and 0 bases from J, the gap between germline ends came to 15 bases. The length of the CDR3 is 16 residues. The CDR3: CASGLGVPSSGNTIYF. CDR3 nucleotide sequence: TGTGCTAGTGGGCTCGGGGTCCCTAGCTCTGGAAACACCATATATTTT.

The chain employs TRBV7-9 and TRBJ1-1; D unclear. The CDR3 is 12 residues long. Germline V lookup: CDR1 SEHNR, CDR2 FQNEAQ (reference sequence). The V end was cut by 5 bases, the J end by 6 bases, with 10 bases between. The CDR3 DNA reads TGTGCCAGCAGCCCGGACTCTCCTGAAGCTTTCTTT. Translation gives CASSPDSPEAFF.

This clonotype has only a few counts. The gene calls are TRBV6-1 and TRBJ1-1; 9 nucleotides align to TRBD1. The germline V gene has CDR1 MNHNS and CDR2 SASEGT. V lost 6 bases and J lost 4; bases outside the gene matches: 3. This CDR3 region has 13 residues. The CDR3 region is CASRRQGGTEAFF. In nucleotides, the CDR3 is TGTGCCAGCAGGAGACAGGGGGGCACTGAAGCTTTCTTT.

This clonotype was counted between two and nine times. The chain is built from TRBV7-6 and TRBJ1-1, with 8 bases aligning to TRBD1. The CDR3 spans 14 residues. The V gene's germline CDR1 is SGHVS and CDR2 FNYEAQ. After removal of 5 bases from V and 4 bases from J, the junction contained 6 bases not matched to a gene. This CDR3 reads CASSPPTGGTEAFF. The CDR3 bases are TGTGCCAGCAGCCCTCCAACAGGGGGCACTGAAGCTTTCTTT.

This clonotype came up many times. The V gene is TRBV7-9, the J gene TRBJ1-1; D is ambiguous. Germline V CDR1 and CDR2: SEHNR, FQNEAQ (reference sequence). This CDR3 contains 13 residues. V was clipped by 1 base and J by 6 bases, with 9 bases between them. The CDR3 nucleotides read TGTGCCAGCAGCTTAGTAGGGTACCCTGAAGCTTTCTTT. Translated: CASSLVGYPEAFF.

This clonotype has just a few counts. For the CDR3, the DNA is TGTGCCAGCGGGAAGTACGAGCAGTACTTC. Translation: CASGKYEQYF. The chain uses TRBV6-1 and TRBJ2-7; no firm D call. The germline V gene encodes CDR1 MNHNS and CDR2 SASEGT. The CDR3 runs 10 residues. V was trimmed by 8 bases and J by 4 bases, leaving 6 bases between them.

The chain combines TRBV6-4 with TRBJ2-4; D is unresolved. V was clipped by 5 bases and J by 15 bases, with 14 bases between them. Germline V gene sequence: CDR1 MRHNA, CDR2 SNTAGT. The CDR3 consists of 11 residues. The CDR3 bases are TGTGCCAGCAGTATCAAGGGCTCTTCGTACTTC. Residues: CASSIKGSSYF.

This clonotype was picked up a small number of times. Here the CDR3 DNA reads TGTGCCAGCAGTTTAGGGGGACTGATGAACACTGAAGCTTTCTTT. It is translated as CASSLGGLMNTEAFF. This chain joins TRBV12-3 or TRBV12-4 and TRBJ1-1; D is possibly TRBD1 (5 bases). The CDR3 is 15 residues long. V was clipped by 1 base and J by 0 bases, with 9 bases between them.